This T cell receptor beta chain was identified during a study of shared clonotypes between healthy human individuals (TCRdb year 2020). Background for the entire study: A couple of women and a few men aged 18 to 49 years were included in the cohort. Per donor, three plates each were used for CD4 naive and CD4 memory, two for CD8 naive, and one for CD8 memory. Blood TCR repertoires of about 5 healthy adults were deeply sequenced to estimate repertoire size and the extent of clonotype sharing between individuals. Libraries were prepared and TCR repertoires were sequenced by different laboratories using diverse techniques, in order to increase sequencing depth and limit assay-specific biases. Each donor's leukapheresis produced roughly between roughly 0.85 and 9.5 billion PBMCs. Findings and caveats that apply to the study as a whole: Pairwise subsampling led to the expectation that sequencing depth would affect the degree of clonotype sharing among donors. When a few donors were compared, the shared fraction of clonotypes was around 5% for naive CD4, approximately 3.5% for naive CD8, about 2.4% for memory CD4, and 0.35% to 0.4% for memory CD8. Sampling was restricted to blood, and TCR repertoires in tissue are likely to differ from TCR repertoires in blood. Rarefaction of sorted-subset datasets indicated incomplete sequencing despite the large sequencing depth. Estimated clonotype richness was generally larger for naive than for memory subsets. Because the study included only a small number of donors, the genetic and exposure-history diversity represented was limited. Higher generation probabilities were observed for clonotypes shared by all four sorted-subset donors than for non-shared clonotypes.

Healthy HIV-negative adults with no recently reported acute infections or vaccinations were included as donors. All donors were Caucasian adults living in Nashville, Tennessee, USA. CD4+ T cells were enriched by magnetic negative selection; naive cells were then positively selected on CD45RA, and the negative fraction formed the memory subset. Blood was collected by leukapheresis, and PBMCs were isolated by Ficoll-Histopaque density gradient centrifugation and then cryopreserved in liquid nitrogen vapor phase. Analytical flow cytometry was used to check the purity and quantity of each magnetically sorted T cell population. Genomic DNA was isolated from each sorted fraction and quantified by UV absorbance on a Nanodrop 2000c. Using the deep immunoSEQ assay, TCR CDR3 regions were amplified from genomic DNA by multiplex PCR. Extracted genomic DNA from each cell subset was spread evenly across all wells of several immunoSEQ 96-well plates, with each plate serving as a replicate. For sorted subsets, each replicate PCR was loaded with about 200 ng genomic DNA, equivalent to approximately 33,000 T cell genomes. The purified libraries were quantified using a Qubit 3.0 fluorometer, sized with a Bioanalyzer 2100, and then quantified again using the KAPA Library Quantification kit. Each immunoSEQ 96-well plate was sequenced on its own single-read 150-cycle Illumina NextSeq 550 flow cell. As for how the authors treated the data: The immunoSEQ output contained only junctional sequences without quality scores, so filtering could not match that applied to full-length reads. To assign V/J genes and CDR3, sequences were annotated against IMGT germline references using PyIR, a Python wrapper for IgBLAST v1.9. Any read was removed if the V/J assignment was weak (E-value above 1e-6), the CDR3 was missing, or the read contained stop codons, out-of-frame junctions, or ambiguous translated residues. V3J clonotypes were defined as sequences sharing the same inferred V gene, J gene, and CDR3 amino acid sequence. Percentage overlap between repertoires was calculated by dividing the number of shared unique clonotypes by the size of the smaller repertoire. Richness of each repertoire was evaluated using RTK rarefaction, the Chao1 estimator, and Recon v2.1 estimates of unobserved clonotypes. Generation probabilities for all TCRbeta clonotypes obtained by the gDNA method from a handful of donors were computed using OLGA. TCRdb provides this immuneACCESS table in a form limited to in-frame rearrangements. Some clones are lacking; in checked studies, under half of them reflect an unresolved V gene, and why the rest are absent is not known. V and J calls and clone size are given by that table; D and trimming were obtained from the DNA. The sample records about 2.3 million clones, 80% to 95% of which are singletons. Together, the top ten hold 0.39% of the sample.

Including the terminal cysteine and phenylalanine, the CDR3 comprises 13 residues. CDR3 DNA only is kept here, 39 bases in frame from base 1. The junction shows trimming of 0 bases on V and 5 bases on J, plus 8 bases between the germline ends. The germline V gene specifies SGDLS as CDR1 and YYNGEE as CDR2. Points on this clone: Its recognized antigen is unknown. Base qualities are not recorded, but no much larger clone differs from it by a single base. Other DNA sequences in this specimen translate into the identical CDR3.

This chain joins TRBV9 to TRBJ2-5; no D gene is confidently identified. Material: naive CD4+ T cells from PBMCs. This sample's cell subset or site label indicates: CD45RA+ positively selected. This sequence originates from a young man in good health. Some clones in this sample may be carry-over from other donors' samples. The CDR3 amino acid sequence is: CASSVGARETQYF. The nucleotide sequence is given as TGTGCCAGCAGCGTAGGTGCCCGCGAGACCCAGTACTTC.